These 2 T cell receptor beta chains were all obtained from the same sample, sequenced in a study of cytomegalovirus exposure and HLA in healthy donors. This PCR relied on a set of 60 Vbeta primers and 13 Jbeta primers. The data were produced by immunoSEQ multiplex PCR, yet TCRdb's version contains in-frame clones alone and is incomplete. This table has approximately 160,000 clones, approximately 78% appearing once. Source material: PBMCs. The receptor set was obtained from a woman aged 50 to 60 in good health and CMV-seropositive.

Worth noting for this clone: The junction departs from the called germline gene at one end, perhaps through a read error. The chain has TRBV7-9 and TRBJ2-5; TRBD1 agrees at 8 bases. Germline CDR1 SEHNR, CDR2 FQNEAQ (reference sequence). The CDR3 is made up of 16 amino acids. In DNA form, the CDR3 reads TGTTCCAGCAGCTTTCCAGGGGGCATGGGAGAAGAGACCCAGTACTTC. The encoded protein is CSSSFPGGMGEETQYF. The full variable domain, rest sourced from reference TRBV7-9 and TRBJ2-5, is DTGVSQNPRHKITKRGQNVTFRCDPISEHNRLYWYRQTLGQGPEFLTYFQNEAQLEKSRLLSDRFSAERPKGSFSTLEIQRTEQGDSAMYLCSSSFPGGMGEETQYFGPGTRLLVL.

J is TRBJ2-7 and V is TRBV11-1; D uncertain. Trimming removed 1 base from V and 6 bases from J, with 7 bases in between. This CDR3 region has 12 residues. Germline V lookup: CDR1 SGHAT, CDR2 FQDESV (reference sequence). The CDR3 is CASSLGLSEQYF. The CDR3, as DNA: TGTGCCAGCAGCTTAGGGCTCAGCGAGCAGTACTTC. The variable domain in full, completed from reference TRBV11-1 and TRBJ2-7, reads EAEVAQSPRYKITEKSQAVAFWCDPISGHATLYWYRQILGQGPELLVQFQDESVVDDSQLPKDRFSAERLKGVDSTLKIQPAELGDSAMYLCASSLGLSEQYFGPGTRLTVT.